A single sample gave rise to the 20 T cell receptor beta chains below, sequenced in a study of T-cell reconstitution after alpha-beta-depleted transplantation in children (dated by TCRdb to about 2016). Libraries came from PCR. Sequenced on an Illumina HiSeq 2500. To normalize quantification of the TCRbeta repertoire, the TCR libraries were built with molecular barcoding that relied on unique molecular identifiers. In TCRdb, the public reads were trimmed at Q25 with fastp and aligned with MiXCR, with productive beta chains retained. Identical CDR3 protein sequences are pooled into one entry, listed with their most common genes and DNA. In all, the sample holds 500,000 or so distinct CDR3 sequences, and 32% of those were seen once. The leading ten clones occupy approximately 2.3% of the sample. The sample was PBMCs from the stem cell graft donor, taken from the stem cell graft. The source is a human donor who donated a stem cell graft to a child with aplastic anemia.

The chain uses TRBV7-9 and TRBJ1-1; 8 bases line up with TRBD1. The CDR3 covers 15 residues. Trimming cost V 5 bases and J 1 base; bases outside gene matches: 6. CDR1 is SEHNR and CDR2 is FQNEAQ in the germline V gene (reference sequence). The CDR3 protein is CASSRWTGTNTEAFF. In DNA, the CDR3 is TGTGCCAGCAGCCGGTGGACAGGGACGAACACTGAAGCTTTCTTT.

This chain uses TRBV18 with TRBJ1-5, with D maybe TRBD1 (5 bases). Trimming stripped 0 bases from V and 7 bases from J, with 10 bases between. CDR1 is KGHSH, CDR2 LQKENI, per germline. This CDR3 has 14 amino acids. CDR3 DNA sequence: TGTGCCAGCTCACCACCCGCAGGGACGCAGCCCCAGCATTTT. Translated, it gives CASSPPAGTQPQHF.

CDR3 nucleotide sequence: TGTGCCAGCAGCTCAACTGGGGACACGAATTATGGCTACACCTTC. Amino acid sequence: CASSSTGDTNYGYTF. V usage is TRBV7-9 and J usage is TRBJ1-2; TRBD1 might be the D (6 bases). V was trimmed by 4 bases and J by 5 bases, leaving 17 bases between them. CDR3 size: 15 residues. CDR1 is SEHNR and CDR2 is FQNEAQ in the germline V gene (reference sequence).

This sequence joins TRBV7-2 and TRBJ2-7; 9 bases map to TRBD2. Trimming removed 5 bases from V and 6 bases from J; junction bases left unmatched: 11. Germline V gives CDR1 SGHTA, CDR2 FQGNSA. This CDR3 contains 15 residues. Written as DNA, the CDR3 is TGTGCCAGCAGCCCGACGAGGGAGCGGGAGGCCGAGCAGTACTTC. Its protein product is CASSPTREREAEQYF.

A remark on this clonotype: A much more abundant neighbour one base away suggests this may be a read error. The chain has TRBV12-3 or TRBV12-4 and TRBJ1-4; D may be TRBD1 (5 bases). V was cut by 6 bases and J by 5 bases, with 13 bases left in between. The CDR3 loop spans 14 amino acids. The DNA for the CDR3 is TGTGCCAGCAGGGCTGAGACAGCGAATGAAAAACTGTTTTTT. Protein sequence: CASRAETANEKLFF.

This clonotype was observed a few times. The chain combines TRBV10-3 with TRBJ1-1, with D possibly TRBD1 on 5 matching bases. The CDR3 loop spans 13 amino acids. In germline, CDR1 is ENHRY, CDR2 SYGVKD. Trimming pared 4 bases from V and 1 base from J, leaving 7 bases between. The CDR3 coding sequence is TGTGCCATCAGTGGACAGCCGAACACTGAAGCTTTCTTT. Its protein product is CAISGQPNTEAFF.

The chain joins TRBV6-1 to TRBJ2-6; 8 nucleotides line up with TRBD1. Germline CDR1 MNHNS, CDR2 SASEGT. Losses at the gene ends were 2 bases for V and 0 bases for J; bases not matched to a gene: 12. The CDR3 consists of 20 residues. Written as DNA, the CDR3 is TGTGCCAGCAGTGAAAGGGGATGGACAGGGTCTTTCTCTGGGGCCAACGTCCTGACTTTC. Its protein is CASSERGWTGSFSGANVLTF.

This clonotype turned up a few times. This chain connects TRBV12-3 or TRBV12-4 to TRBJ1-5; D not resolved. The CDR3 is made up of 13 amino acids. The V and J ends lost 3 bases and 7 bases respectively, with 10 bases between them. CDR3 sequence: CASSFAYKQPQHF. Written as DNA, the CDR3 is TGTGCCAGCAGTTTCGCATACAAACAGCCCCAGCATTTT.

The sample holds a few counts of this clonotype. The J gene is TRBJ2-3, the V gene TRBV12-3 or TRBV12-4, with TRBD2 as a possible D gene (7 bases). Trimming cost V 5 bases and J 2 bases, with 20 bases left between them. The length of the CDR3 is 17 residues. CDR3 in DNA: TGTGCCAGCAGTGAGGGGGGGCAGGCGAAAACCACAGATACGCAGTATTTT. This translates into CASSEGGQAKTTDTQYF.

The CDR3 protein is CASSTSVYEQYV. CDR3 nucleotide sequence: TGCGCCAGCAGCACTAGCGTCTACGAGCAGTACGTC. V and J are TRBV5-1 and TRBJ2-7, with 7 bases identical to TRBD2. The CDR3 is 12 residues long. Germline-derived CDR1 and CDR2 are SGHRS and YFSETQ. V trimming: 4 bases; J trimming: 3 bases; junction bases outside the gene matches: 1.

The genes are TRBV6-2 or TRBV6-3 and TRBJ2-7; TRBD2 agrees at 14 bases. CDR3 length: 18 residues. The germline V gene has CDR1 MNHEY and CDR2 SVGEGT. V lost 5 bases and J lost 5; bases outside the gene matches: 14. The CDR3 DNA sequence: TGTGCCAGCAGTCCCCACCCTTTCCCGGGACTAGCGGGAGACGAGCAGTACTTC. The encoded protein is CASSPHPFPGLAGDEQYF.

The DNA for the CDR3 is TGTGCTAGTGGTTTGGGGACAGGGCCTAACTATGGCTACACCTTC. This codes for CASGLGTGPNYGYTF. The chain is built from TRBV12-5 and TRBJ1-2; 8 bases line up with TRBD1. From germline, CDR1 is LGHNT and CDR2 FRNRAP. This CDR3 is 15 amino acids long. V trimming: 1 base; J trimming: 0 bases; junction bases outside the gene matches: 1.

This clonotype was seen at least ten times. The CDR3 reads CASSFGGSYEQYV. The CDR3, as DNA: TGTGCCAGCAGTTTTGGTGGCTCCTACGAGCAGTACGTC. The chain has TRBV12-3 or TRBV12-4 and TRBJ2-7, with D uncertain. The CDR3 runs 13 residues. Trimming left V 3 bases short and J 0 bases short, with 6 bases between.

The chain recombines TRBV28 with TRBJ1-1, with D hard to call. Between the trimmed V and J ends, which lost 5 bases and 0 bases, there was a span of 10 bases. The germline gives CDR1 MDHEN, CDR2 SYDVKM. The CDR3 sequence is 14 residues long. The CDR3 reads CASSPGRVNTEAFF. In DNA, the CDR3 is TGTGCCAGCAGTCCTGGACGGGTGAACACTGAAGCTTTCTTT.

V usage is TRBV12-3 or TRBV12-4 and J usage is TRBJ2-1; no definite D call. The CDR3 runs to 14 residues. V was trimmed by 0 bases and J by 9 bases, leaving 12 bases between them. Here the CDR3 DNA reads TGTGCCAGCAGTTTAGCGCACGAGAATAGTGAGCAGTTCTTC. It specifies CASSLAHENSEQFF.

The V call is TRBV4-3, the J call TRBJ2-5; the D gene is possibly TRBD1 (5 bases). The V gene's germline CDR1 is LGHNA and CDR2 YSLEER. The V end was cut by 0 bases, the J end by 1 base, with 9 bases between. The CDR3 loop spans 15 amino acids. Here the CDR3 reads CASSQDRRGQETQYF. Here the CDR3 DNA reads TGCGCCAGCAGCCAAGATCGTAGGGGCCAAGAGACCCAGTACTTC.

The chain links TRBV20-1 to TRBJ1-1; D uncertain. Trimming stripped 4 bases from V and 6 bases from J, with 9 bases between. The germline CDR1 and CDR2 sequences are DFQATT and SNEGSKA (reference sequence). This CDR3 contains 11 residues. The CDR3 here is CSAKKVPEAFF. For the CDR3, the DNA is TGCAGTGCTAAAAAGGTCCCTGAAGCTTTCTTT.

V usage is TRBV5-6 and J usage is TRBJ1-2; D gene uncertain. The V end was cut by 2 bases, the J end by 0 bases, with 5 bases between. This CDR3 region has 13 residues. The germline V gene encodes CDR1 SGHDT and CDR2 YYEEEE. As DNA, the CDR3 is TGTGCCAGCAGCTTCTCAGCTAACTATGGCTACACCTTC. As protein: CASSFSANYGYTF.

The chain is built from TRBV29-1 and TRBJ2-7; D is ambiguous. The germline gives CDR1 SQVTM, CDR2 ANQGSEA. The V gene lost 7 bases and the J gene lost 2 bases, with 15 bases spanning the gap. The CDR3 sequence is 13 residues long. The CDR3 region has the DNA TGCAGCGCCGCGCAGTCGGTGGCCTACGAGCAGTACTTC. Its protein is CSAAQSVAYEQYF.

Details on this clonotype: The conserved closing phenylalanine or tryptophan is absent in this CDR3, likely reflecting a read error. The V and J genes are TRBV29-1 and TRBJ2-2, with D maybe TRBD2 (6 bases). CDR1 and CDR2 from the germline V gene are SQVTM and ANQGSEA. The V end lost 4 bases, the J end lost 0 bases, and 18 bases lay between the germline ends. The CDR3 consists of 17 residues. The CDR3 loop is CSVVGVDGGANTGELFI. The DNA of the CDR3 is TGCAGCGTTGTGGGCGTCGACGGAGGGGCGAACACCGGGGAGCTGTTTATT.